This T cell receptor (beta chain) derives from a study of T cells after yellow fever vaccination. Points from the study as a whole: Post-booster samples contained most primary-vaccination clones (approximately 95% CD4, approximately 88% CD8). Any FACS-sorted repertoire could hold abundant clonotypes that contaminate it from the bulk population.

The CDR3 covers 15 residues. CDR1 SGHTA and CDR2 FQGNSA come from the germline V gene. Deletions cut 4 bases from V and 9 bases from J, with 18 bases between. Turning to this clonotype: The antigen is not known.

TCRdb recomputed calls from the 5' RACE reads with MiXCR, one row per CDR3 protein. The sample shows 300,000 or so distinct CDR3 sequences, over 10% of them seen only once. The origin of this receptor is a man aged 30-40 years who received the YFV17D yellow fever vaccine. This specimen was CD4+ T cells sorted from PBMCs, taken 45 days after the yellow fever booster vaccination. The chain is built from TRBV7-2 and TRBJ2-2; D could derive from TRBD1 or TRBD2 (5 bases each). The CDR3 DNA reads as TGTGCCAGCAGCTCATCGCCTCCGGGGCTACGGGAGCTGTTTTTT. Translated, it gives CASSSSPPGLRELFF.